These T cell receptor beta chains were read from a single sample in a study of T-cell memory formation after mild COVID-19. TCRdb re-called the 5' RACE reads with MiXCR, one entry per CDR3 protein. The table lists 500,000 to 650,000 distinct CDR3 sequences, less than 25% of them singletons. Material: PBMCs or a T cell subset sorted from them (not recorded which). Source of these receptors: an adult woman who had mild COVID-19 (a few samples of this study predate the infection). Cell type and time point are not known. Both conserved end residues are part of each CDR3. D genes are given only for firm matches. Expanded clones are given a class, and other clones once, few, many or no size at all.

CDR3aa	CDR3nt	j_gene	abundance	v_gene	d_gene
CASRRVGRTYNEQFF	TGTGCCAGCCGGCGGGTGGGCAGAACCTACAATGAGCAGTTCTTC	TRBJ2-1	few	TRBV27	-
CASSHGGTSGTDTQYF	TGTGCCAGCAGTCACGGGGGGACTAGCGGGACAGATACGCAGTATTTT	TRBJ2-3	-	TRBV6-5	TRBD2
CATQRGQETQYF	TGTGCCACCCAGCGGGGGCAAGAGACCCAGTACTTC	TRBJ2-5	few	TRBV10-3	TRBD2
CASSPGTGTHEQYF	TGTGCCAGCAGCCCGGGGACAGGTACCCACGAGCAGTACTTC	TRBJ2-7	-	TRBV7-3	TRBD1
CASSFSYSKAQYF	TGTGCCAGCAGTTTCTCCTATAGTAAGGCGCAGTATTTT	TRBJ2-3	few	TRBV12-3/TRBV12-4	-
CASSFYQGVEAFF	TGCGCCAGCAGCTTTTATCAGGGGGTTGAAGCTTTCTTT	TRBJ1-1	-	TRBV5-1	TRBD1
CSVGETANTEAFF	TGCAGCGTTGGTGAGACAGCAAACACTGAAGCTTTCTTT	TRBJ1-1	few	TRBV29-1	-
CASSLQGGSADTQYF	TGTGCCAGCAGCTTGCAAGGGGGGTCGGCAGATACGCAGTATTTT	TRBJ2-3	-	TRBV5-8	-
CASSPQDQEQYF	TGTGCCAGCAGTCCCCAAGATCAGGAGCAGTACTTC	TRBJ2-7	few	TRBV4-2	-
CASSFNRGLGETQYF	TGTGCCAGCAGCTTTAACAGGGGATTAGGGGAGACCCAGTACTTC	TRBJ2-5	few	TRBV5-5	TRBD1
CASSETSGGLSSPLHF	TGCGCCAGCAGTGAGACATCAGGGGGCCTAAGTTCACCCCTCCACTTT	TRBJ1-6	few	TRBV4-1	TRBD1
CASSLGGGRSYNEQFF	TGTGCCAGCAGTTTAGGCGGGGGGAGGTCCTACAATGAGCAGTTCTTC	TRBJ2-1	-	TRBV12-3/TRBV12-4	TRBD2
CASTPGQEIYEQYF	TGTGCCAGCACCCCGGGACAGGAGATCTACGAGCAGTACTTC	TRBJ2-7	-	TRBV6-2/TRBV6-3	TRBD1
CASSSPTGRNSPLHF	TGTGCCAGCAGCTCACCGACAGGGCGTAATTCACCCCTCCACTTT	TRBJ1-6	-	TRBV7-2	TRBD1
CASSKLGSSGRDNEQFF	TGCGCCAGCAGTAAACTGGGGTCTAGCGGGAGGGATAATGAGCAGTTCTTC	TRBJ2-1	-	TRBV5-1	TRBD2
CATSPGEVETQYF	TGTGCCACCTCTCCAGGGGAGGTAGAGACCCAGTACTTC	TRBJ2-5	few	TRBV10-3	-
CATSIVGSRYNEQFF	TGTGCCACCAGCATAGTCGGGTCCCGCTACAATGAGCAGTTCTTC	TRBJ2-1	-	TRBV15	-
CASSHGQGRTGELFF	TGTGCCAGCAGTCACGGACAGGGAAGGACCGGGGAGCTGTTTTTT	TRBJ2-2	-	TRBV12-3/TRBV12-4	TRBD1
CATSDLVLAGDTQYF	TGTGCCACCAGTGATTTGGTACTAGCAGGAGATACGCAGTATTTT	TRBJ2-3	few	TRBV24-1	-
CATSDGSSGSLRDPYEQYF	TGTGCCACCAGTGATGGTTCTTCGGGGTCCCTCAGGGATCCGTACGAGCAGTACTTC	TRBJ2-7	-	TRBV24-1	-
CASSFFGDTAYEQYF	TGTGCCAGCAGTTTTTTCGGAGACACGGCCTACGAGCAGTACTTC	TRBJ2-7	-	TRBV12-3/TRBV12-4	-
CASSLSGERNEQFF	TGCGCCAGCAGCCTTAGCGGGGAACGGAATGAGCAGTTCTTC	TRBJ2-1	-	TRBV5-1	TRBD2
CASSPEQGSVRNEQFF	TGTGCCAGCAGTCCAGAACAGGGATCGGTGAGAAATGAGCAGTTCTTC	TRBJ2-1	few	TRBV7-2	-
CASSKMWQDFYSNQPQHF	TGTGCCAGCAGCAAAATGTGGCAGGACTTCTATAGCAATCAGCCCCAGCATTTT	TRBJ1-5	few	TRBV21-1	-
CASSIDLGNFGEQYF	TGTGCCAGTAGTATAGATCTGGGGAACTTCGGCGAGCAGTACTTC	TRBJ2-7	-	TRBV19	-
CASRPQGGGGSPLHF	TGTGCCAGCAGACCACAGGGCGGCGGGGGTTCACCCCTCCACTTT	TRBJ1-6	few	TRBV7-2	-
CASSPSQGGTGELFF	TGTGCCAGCAGCCCGAGCCAGGGCGGCACCGGGGAGCTGTTTTTT	TRBJ2-2	few	TRBV9	-
CASSLASTNQPQHF	TGTGCCAGCAGTTTAGCAAGTACCAATCAGCCCCAGCATTTT	TRBJ1-5	few	TRBV12-3/TRBV12-4	-
CASSSIRETGELFF	TGTGCCAGCAGTTCAATAAGGGAGACCGGGGAGCTGTTTTTT	TRBJ2-2	-	TRBV7-9	-
CASSYSISNPGEWRGIDTGELFF	TGTGCCAGCAGTTACTCGATTTCGAACCCCGGGGAGTGGCGGGGGATAGACACCGGGGAGCTGTTTTTT	TRBJ2-2	-	TRBV6-5	TRBD2
CSARDPAKTDTQYF	TGCAGTGCTAGAGACCCTGCGAAGACAGATACGCAGTATTTT	TRBJ2-3	-	TRBV20-1	-
CASSYSSDFDYREGAPDQPQHF	TGTGCCAGCAGTTACAGTTCGGATTTCGACTACAGGGAAGGGGCGCCGGATCAGCCCCAGCATTTT	TRBJ1-5	-	TRBV6-2/TRBV6-3	-
CASSRPASGRVYEQYF	TGTGCCAGCAGCCGTCCGGCTAGCGGGAGGGTCTACGAGCAGTACTTC	TRBJ2-7	-	TRBV3-1	TRBD2
CASSYPPAYEQYF	TGTGCCAGCAGTTACCCACCAGCCTACGAGCAGTACTTC	TRBJ2-7	-	TRBV6-5	-
CASSYGRWEQYF	TGTGCCAGCAGTTACGGTCGTTGGGAGCAGTACTTC	TRBJ2-7	-	TRBV6-2/TRBV6-3	-
CASSAWPAGYGYTF	TGTGCCAGCAGTGCTTGGCCCGCCGGCTATGGCTACACCTTC	TRBJ1-2	-	TRBV2	-
CASKDMGMHIQYF	TGTGCCAGCAAGGACATGGGGATGCACATTCAGTACTTC	TRBJ2-4	-	TRBV5-8	-
CSVLGGEVDGYTF	TGCAGCGTTCTCGGGGGGGAAGTGGATGGCTACACCTTC	TRBJ1-2	few	TRBV29-1	-
CASSLVAGLSEQFF	TGTGCCAGCAGCTTAGTCGCGGGACTGAGTGAGCAGTTCTTC	TRBJ2-1	few	TRBV7-2	-
CASSAPGQGAREYF	TGTGCCAGCAGCGCTCCGGGACAGGGTGCCAGGGAGTACTTC	TRBJ2-4	-	TRBV14	TRBD1
CASIRLPGQVDNEQFF	TGTGCCAGCATCCGACTGCCGGGGCAGGTTGACAATGAGCAGTTCTTC	TRBJ2-1	-	TRBV27	-